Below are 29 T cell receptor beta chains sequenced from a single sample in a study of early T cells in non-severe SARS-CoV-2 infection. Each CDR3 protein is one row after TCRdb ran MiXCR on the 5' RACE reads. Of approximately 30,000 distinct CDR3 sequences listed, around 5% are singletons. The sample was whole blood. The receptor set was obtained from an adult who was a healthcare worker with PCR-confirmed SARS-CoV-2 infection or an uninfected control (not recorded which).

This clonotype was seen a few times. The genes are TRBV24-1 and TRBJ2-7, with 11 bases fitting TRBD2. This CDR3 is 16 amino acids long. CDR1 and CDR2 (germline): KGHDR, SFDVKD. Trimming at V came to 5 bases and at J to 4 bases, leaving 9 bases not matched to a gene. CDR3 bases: TGTGCCACCAGTGGCCTAGGACTAGCGGGCCGATACGAGCAGTACTTC. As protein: CATSGLGLAGRYEQYF.

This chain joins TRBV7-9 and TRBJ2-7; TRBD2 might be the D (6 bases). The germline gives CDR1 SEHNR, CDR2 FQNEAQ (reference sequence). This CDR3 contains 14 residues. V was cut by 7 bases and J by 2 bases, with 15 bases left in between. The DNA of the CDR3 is TGTGCCAGCACCCCTGGAGGGCCACCCTACGAGCAGTACTTC. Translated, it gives CASTPGGPPYEQYF.

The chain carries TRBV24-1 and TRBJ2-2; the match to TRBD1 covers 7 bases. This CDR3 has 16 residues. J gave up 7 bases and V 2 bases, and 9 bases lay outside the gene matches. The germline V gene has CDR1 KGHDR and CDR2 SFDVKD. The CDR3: CATSDSYQDRDGELFF. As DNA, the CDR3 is TGTGCCACCAGTGATTCCTATCAAGACAGGGACGGGGAGCTGTTTTTT.

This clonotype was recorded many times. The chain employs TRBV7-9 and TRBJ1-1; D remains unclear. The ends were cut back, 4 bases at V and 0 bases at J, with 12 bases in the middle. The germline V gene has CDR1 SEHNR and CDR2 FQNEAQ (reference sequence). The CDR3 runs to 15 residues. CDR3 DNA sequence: TGTGCCAGCAGCTCCATGAGGCAGGTGAACACTGAAGCTTTCTTT. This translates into CASSSMRQVNTEAFF.

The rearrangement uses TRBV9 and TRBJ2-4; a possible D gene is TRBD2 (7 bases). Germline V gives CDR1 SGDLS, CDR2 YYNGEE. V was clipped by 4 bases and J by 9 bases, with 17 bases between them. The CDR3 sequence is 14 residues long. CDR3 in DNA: TGTGCCAGCAGCCCTTGGGAGGGGACAACCATTCAGTACTTC. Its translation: CASSPWEGTTIQYF.

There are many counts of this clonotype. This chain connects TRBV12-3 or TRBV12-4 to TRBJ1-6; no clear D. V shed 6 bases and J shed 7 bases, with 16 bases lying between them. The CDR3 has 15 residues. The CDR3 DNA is TGTGCCAGCAGGGAGGAGGTGGGAGGGAATTCACCCCTCCACTTT. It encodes CASREEVGGNSPLHF.

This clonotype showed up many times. CDR3 sequence reads: CASSVVPRAEAFF. Here the CDR3 DNA reads TGTGCCAGCAGCGTAGTCCCCCGGGCTGAAGCTTTCTTT. The chain couples TRBV9 to TRBJ1-1; D gene uncertain. V dropped 0 bases and J dropped 6 bases, with 9 bases sitting between them. The germline V gene encodes CDR1 SGDLS and CDR2 YYNGEE. The CDR3 totals 13 residues.

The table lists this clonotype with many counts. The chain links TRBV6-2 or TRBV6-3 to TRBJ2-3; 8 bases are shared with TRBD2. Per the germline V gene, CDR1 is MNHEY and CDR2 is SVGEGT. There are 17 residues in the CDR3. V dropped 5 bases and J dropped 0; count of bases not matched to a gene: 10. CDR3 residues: CASSPWVAGTSTDTQYF. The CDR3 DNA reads TGTGCCAGCAGTCCCTGGGTAGCGGGGACTAGCACAGATACGCAGTATTTT.

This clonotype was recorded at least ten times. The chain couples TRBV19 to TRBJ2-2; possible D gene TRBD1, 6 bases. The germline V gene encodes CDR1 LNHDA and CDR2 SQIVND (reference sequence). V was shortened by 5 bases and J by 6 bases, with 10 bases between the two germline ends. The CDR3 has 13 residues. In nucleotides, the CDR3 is TGTGCCAGTAGTGTCAGGGGTCCCGGGGAGCTGTTTTTT. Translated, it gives CASSVRGPGELFF.

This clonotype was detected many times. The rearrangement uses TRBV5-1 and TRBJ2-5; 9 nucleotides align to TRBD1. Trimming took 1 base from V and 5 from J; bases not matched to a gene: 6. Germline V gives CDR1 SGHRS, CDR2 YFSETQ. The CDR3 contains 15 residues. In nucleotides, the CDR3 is TGCGCCAGCAGCTTGCACGGGACAGGGATGGAGACCCAGTACTTC. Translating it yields CASSLHGTGMETQYF. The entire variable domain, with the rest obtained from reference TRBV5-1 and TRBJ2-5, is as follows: KAGVTQTPRYLIKTRGQQVTLSCSPISGHRSVSWYQQTPGQGLQFLFEYFSETQRNKGNFPGRFSGRQFSNSRSEMNVSTLELGDSALYLCASSLHGTGMETQYFGPGTRLLVL.

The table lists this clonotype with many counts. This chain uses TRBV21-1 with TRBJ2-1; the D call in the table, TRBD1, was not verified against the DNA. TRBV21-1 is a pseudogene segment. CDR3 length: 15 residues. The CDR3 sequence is CASSRRDRGHNEQFF. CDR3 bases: TGTGCCAGCAGCCGCCGGGACAGGGGGCACAATGAGCAGTTCTTC.

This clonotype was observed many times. The chain's CDR3 is CASMPGLLTNEKLFF. CDR3 nucleotide sequence: TGCGCCAGCATGCCGGGGCTGCTTACTAATGAAAAACTGTTTTTT. The J gene is TRBJ1-4, the V gene TRBV5-1; D is possibly TRBD1 (5 bases). Trimming removed 6 bases at V and 2 bases at J, with 14 bases between. Looked up from germline, CDR1 is SGHRS and CDR2 is YFSETQ. The CDR3 length is 15 residues.

CDR3 DNA sequence: TGTGCCAGCAGCCCATTGGAGGGGCCCCCACAAGAGACCCAGTACTTC. This gives the protein CASSPLEGPPQETQYF. The gene calls are TRBV7-8 and TRBJ2-5; tentative D call: TRBD2 (6 bases). CDR1 and CDR2 (germline): SGHVS, FQNEAQ. Deletions cut 5 bases from V and 2 bases from J, with 18 bases between. The CDR3 is made up of 16 amino acids.

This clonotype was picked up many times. The CDR3 DNA is TGTGCCAGCAGTCCCGGGACTAGCGGTATTTGGTCCTACGAGCAGTACTTC. Its translation is CASSPGTSGIWSYEQYF. J is TRBJ2-7 and V is TRBV12-3 or TRBV12-4; 11 bases agree with TRBD2. With V trimmed by 5 bases and J by 1 base, 10 bases remained unmatched. The length of the CDR3 is 17 residues.

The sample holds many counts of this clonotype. The CDR3 region is CASSLVRTGGTEAFF. CDR3 sequence (DNA): TGTGCCAGCAGCTTAGTCCGGACAGGGGGGACTGAAGCTTTCTTT. The chain recombines TRBV7-9 with TRBJ1-1, with TRBD1 identical over 10 bases. V lost 1 base to trimming and J lost 5 bases; unmatched junction nucleotides: 4. Germline V gene lookup returns CDR1 SEHNR and CDR2 FQNEAQ (reference sequence). This CDR3 has 15 amino acids.

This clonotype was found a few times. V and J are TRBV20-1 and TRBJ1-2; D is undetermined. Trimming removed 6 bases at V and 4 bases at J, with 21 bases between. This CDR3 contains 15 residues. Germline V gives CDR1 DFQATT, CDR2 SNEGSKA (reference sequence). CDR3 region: CSAKPKTQLSYGYTF. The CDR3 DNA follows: TGCAGTGCCAAGCCTAAGACACAACTATCCTATGGCTACACCTTC.

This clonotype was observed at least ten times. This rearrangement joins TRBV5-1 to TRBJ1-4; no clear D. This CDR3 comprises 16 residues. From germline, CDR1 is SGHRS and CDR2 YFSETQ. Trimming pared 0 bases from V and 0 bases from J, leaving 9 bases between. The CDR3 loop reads CASSLAGGATNEKLFF. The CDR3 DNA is TGCGCCAGCAGCTTGGCCGGAGGAGCAACTAATGAAAAACTGTTTTTT.

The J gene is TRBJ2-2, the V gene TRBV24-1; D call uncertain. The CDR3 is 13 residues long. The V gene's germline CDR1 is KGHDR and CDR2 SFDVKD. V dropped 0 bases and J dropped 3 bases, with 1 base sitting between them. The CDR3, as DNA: TGTGCCACCAGTGATTTGGACACCGGGGAGCTGTTTTTT. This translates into CATSDLDTGELFF.

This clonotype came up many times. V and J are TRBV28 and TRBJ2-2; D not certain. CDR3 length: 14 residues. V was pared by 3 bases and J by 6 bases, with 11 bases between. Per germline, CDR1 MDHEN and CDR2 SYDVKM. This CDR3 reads CASSFGSGAGELFF. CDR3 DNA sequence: TGTGCCAGCAGTTTCGGGTCTGGGGCCGGGGAGCTGTTTTTT.

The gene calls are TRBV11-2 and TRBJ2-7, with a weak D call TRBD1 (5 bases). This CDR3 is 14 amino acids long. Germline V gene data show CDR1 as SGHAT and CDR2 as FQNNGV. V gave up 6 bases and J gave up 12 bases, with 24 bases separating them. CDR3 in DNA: TGTGCCAGCAGTTCCGATCGGGCGTTAGGGGCTTGGTACTTC. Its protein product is CASSSDRALGAWYF. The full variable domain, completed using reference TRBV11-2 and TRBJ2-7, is EAGVAQSPRYKIIEKRQSVAFWCNPISGHATLYWYQQILGQGPKLLIQFQNNGVVDDSQLPKDRFSAERLKGVDSTLKIQPAKLEDSAVYLCASSSDRALGAWYFGPGTRLTVT.

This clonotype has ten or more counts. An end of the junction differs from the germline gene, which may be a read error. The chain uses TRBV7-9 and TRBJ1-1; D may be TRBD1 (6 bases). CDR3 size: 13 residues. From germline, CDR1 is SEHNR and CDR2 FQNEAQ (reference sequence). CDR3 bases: TGTGCCAGCAGCTCCGCAGGGGTAAACGAAGTTTTCTTT. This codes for CASSSAGVNEVFF.

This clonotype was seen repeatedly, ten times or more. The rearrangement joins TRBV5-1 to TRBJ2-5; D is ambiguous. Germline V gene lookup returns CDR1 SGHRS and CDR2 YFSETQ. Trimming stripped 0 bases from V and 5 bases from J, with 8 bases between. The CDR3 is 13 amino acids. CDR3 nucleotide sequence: TGCGCCAGCAGCTTGGACCAGGAGGAGACCCAGTACTTC. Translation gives CASSLDQEETQYF.

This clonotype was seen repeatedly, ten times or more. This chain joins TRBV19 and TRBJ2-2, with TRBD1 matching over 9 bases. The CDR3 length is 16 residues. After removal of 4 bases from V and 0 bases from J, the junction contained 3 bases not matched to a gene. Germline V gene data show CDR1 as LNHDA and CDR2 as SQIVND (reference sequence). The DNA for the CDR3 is TGTGCCAGTAGTAGACAGGGGGGTTCGAACACCGGGGAGCTGTTTTTT. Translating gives CASSRQGGSNTGELFF.

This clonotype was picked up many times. The CDR3 bases are TGTGCCAGCAGTTCCCAAGGCGCGGGAGGGGAGGCGCAGTATTTT. Protein product: CASSSQGAGGEAQYF. The chain is built from TRBV28 and TRBJ2-3; TRBD2 aligns across 9 bases. The CDR3 runs 15 residues. The V segment lost 4 bases and the J segment 10 bases; nucleotides outside the gene matches: 12. CDR1 is MDHEN, CDR2 SYDVKM, per germline.

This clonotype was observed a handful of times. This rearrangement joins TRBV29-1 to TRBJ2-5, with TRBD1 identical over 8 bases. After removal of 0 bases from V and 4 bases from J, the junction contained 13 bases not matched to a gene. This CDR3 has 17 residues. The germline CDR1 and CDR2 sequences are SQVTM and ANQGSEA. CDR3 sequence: CSVEDQGDRSPPETQYF. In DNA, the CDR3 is TGCAGCGTTGAAGATCAGGGGGACAGGAGCCCACCAGAGACCCAGTACTTC.

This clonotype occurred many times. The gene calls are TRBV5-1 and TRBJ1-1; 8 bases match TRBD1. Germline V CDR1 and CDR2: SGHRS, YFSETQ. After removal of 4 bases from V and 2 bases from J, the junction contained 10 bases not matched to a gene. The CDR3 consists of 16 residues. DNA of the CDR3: TGCGCCAGCAGCGCGACGACAGGGGCGACAAACACTGAAGCTTTCTTT. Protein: CASSATTGATNTEAFF.

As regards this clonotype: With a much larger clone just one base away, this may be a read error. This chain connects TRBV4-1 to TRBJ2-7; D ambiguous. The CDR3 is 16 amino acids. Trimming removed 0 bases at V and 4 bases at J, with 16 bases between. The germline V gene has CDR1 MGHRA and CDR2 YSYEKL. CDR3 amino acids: CASSQEVSAHQYEQYF. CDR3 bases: TGCGCCAGCAGCCAAGAGGTCTCCGCCCACCAGTACGAGCAGTACTTC.

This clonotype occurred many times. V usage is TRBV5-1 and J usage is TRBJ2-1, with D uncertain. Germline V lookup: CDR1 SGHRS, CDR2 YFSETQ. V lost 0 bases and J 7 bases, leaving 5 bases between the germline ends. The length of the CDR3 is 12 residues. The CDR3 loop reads CASSLGGNEQFF. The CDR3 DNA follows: TGCGCCAGCAGCTTGGGCGGAAATGAGCAGTTCTTC.

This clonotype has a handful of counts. The CDR3 region is CASSLTGGTDEAFF. For the CDR3, the DNA is TGCGCCAGCAGCTTGACAGGGGGAACGGATGAAGCTTTCTTT. The chain uses TRBV5-1 and TRBJ1-1; 8 nucleotides agree with TRBD1. The CDR3 contains 14 residues. Looked up from germline, CDR1 is SGHRS and CDR2 is YFSETQ. V trimming: 1 base; J trimming: 7 bases; junction bases outside the gene matches: 6. The full variable domain, its missing parts supplied by reference TRBV5-1 and TRBJ1-1, is KAGVTQTPRYLIKTRGQQVTLSCSPISGHRSVSWYQQTPGQGLQFLFEYFSETQRNKGNFPGRFSGRQFSNSRSEMNVSTLELGDSALYLCASSLTGGTDEAFFGQGTRLTVV.